The sequence of this T cell receptor beta chain was determined in a study of cytotoxic CD8 clonotypes in ibrutinib-treated CLL. Overall study context: Researchers reported over 9 relapsed/refractory and over 14 treatment-naive patients, about 17 of them IGHV unmutated. Samples averaged roughly 260,000 productive templates and approximately 100,000 productive rearrangements. General study results and limits: A difference in sampling times existed between sustained-remission and progressing patients.

For this clone: Its target is not known.

The CDR3 contains 14 residues. CDR1 and CDR2 (germline): SGHNT, YYREEE (reference sequence). V lost 1 base to trimming and J lost 2 bases; unmatched junction nucleotides: 2. Sequencing was performed with immunoSEQ multiplex PCR; in TCRdb, only in-frame clones are kept and a portion is missing. The table records approximately 100,000 clones, about 78% of them present only once. The V and J genes are TRBV5-4 and TRBJ1-1; 7 positions match TRBD1. The TCR was taken from a human donor with chronic lymphocytic leukemia. Sequencing used PBMCs, obtained after 12 months of ibrutinib treatment. CDR3 nucleotides: TGTGCCAGCAGCTTGACAGGGGACAACACTGAAGCTTTCTTT. Translation gives CASSLTGDNTEAFF.